The 8 T cell receptor beta chains below come from one sample, sequenced in a study of shared clonotypes between healthy human individuals. Only in-frame clones appear in the TCRdb table, and some are missing; sequencing was by immunoSEQ multiplex PCR. The sample has about 120,000 clones, 65% to 75% seen once. Sequencing was done on a sample of memory CD8+ T cells sorted from blood. Documented subset: CD45RO+ cells pooled with CCR7-negative TemRA cells. The receptors were sampled from a woman younger than 45 in good health.

Ten or more counts support this clone. The chain links TRBV6-1 to TRBJ2-1; D perhaps matches TRBD2 (6 bases). CDR1 and CDR2 from the germline V gene are MNHNS and SASEGT. CDR3 length: 15 residues. Trimming removed 2 bases from V and 4 bases from J, with 12 bases in between. The CDR3 protein is CASSESGDPYNEQFF. CDR3 nucleotide sequence: TGTGCCAGCAGTGAATCGGGGGACCCGTACAATGAGCAGTTCTTC.

This clone was seen only a few times. The V and J genes are TRBV16 and TRBJ2-3, with D possibly being TRBD2 (5 bases). Germline V lookup: CDR1 KGHSY, CDR2 FQNENV. The CDR3 totals 14 residues. V gave up 0 bases and J gave up 5 bases, with 9 bases separating them. CDR3 nucleotides: TGTGCCAGCAGCCAATCCGTCCGGGGAGATACGCAGTATTTT. It is translated as CASSQSVRGDTQYF. Full variable domain (outside the CDR3, taken from reference TRBV16 and TRBJ2-3): GEEVAQTPKHLVRGEGQKAKLYCAPIKGHSYVFWYQQVLKNEFKFLISFQNENVFDETGMPKERFSAKCLPNSPCSLEIQATKLEDSAVYFCASSQSVRGDTQYFGPGTRLTVL.

The chain links TRBV18 to TRBJ1-5, with 7 bases that match TRBD1. V shed 3 bases and J 2 bases; nucleotides not matched to a gene: 7. Germline CDR1 and CDR2: KGHSH and LQKENI. This CDR3 comprises 16 residues. The CDR3 protein is CASSPSRGDGNQPQHF. The CDR3 DNA follows: TGTGCCAGCTCACCGTCCAGGGGGGATGGCAATCAGCCCCAGCATTTT. The variable domain in full, with the rest retrieved from reference TRBV18 and TRBJ1-5, is NAGVMQNPRHLVRRRGQEARLRCSPMKGHSHVYWYRQLPEEGLKFMVYLQKENIIDESGMPKERFSAEFPKEGPSILRIQQVVRGDSAAYFCASSPSRGDGNQPQHFGDGTRLSIL.

The CDR3 bases are TGTGCCAGCAGTGGGACAGGGAGCGAGCAGTACTTC. It codes for CASSGTGSEQYF. The chain joins TRBV6-1 to TRBJ2-7; 8 bases agree with TRBD1. The CDR3 runs to 12 residues. The V segment lost 4 bases and the J segment 6 bases; nucleotides outside the gene matches: 2. The V gene's germline CDR1 is MNHNS and CDR2 SASEGT.

The chain is built from TRBV13 and TRBJ1-2; D perhaps matches TRBD1 (5 bases). The length of the CDR3 is 14 residues. Trimming left V 3 bases short and J 5 bases short, with 13 bases between. Germline loops: CDR1 PRHDT, CDR2 FYEKMQ (reference sequence). CDR3 DNA: TGTGCCAGCAGCTTGGGGGAGGGCTTTTATGGCTACACCTTC. Translated: CASSLGEGFYGYTF.

The gene calls are TRBV5-3 and TRBJ2-1; 10 positions agree with TRBD2. TRBV5-3 is identified as an open reading frame with a role that is uncertain. J was trimmed by 4 bases and V by 1 base; bases with no gene match: 14. This CDR3 has 19 residues. CDR3 sequence: CARSLFPRRLAGPYNEQFF. Here the CDR3 DNA reads TGTGCCAGAAGCTTGTTCCCTAGACGACTAGCGGGTCCTTACAATGAGCAGTTCTTC.

The V and J genes are TRBV7-8 and TRBJ2-7; possible D gene TRBD1, 6 bases. Trimming took off 6 bases at V and 2 bases at J, with 14 bases between the two ends. In germline, CDR1 is SGHVS, CDR2 FQNEAQ. The CDR3 extends over 14 amino acids. The CDR3 nucleotides are TGTGCCAGCAGACCCAGGGGCCCCGCCTACGAGCAGTACTTC. Amino acid sequence: CASRPRGPAYEQYF.

The chain carries TRBV7-9 and TRBJ1-2; 8 positions agree with TRBD1. From germline, CDR1 is SEHNR and CDR2 FQNEAQ (reference sequence). The CDR3 is 14 amino acids. V lost 6 bases to trimming and J lost 6 bases; unmatched junction nucleotides: 9. In nucleotides, the CDR3 is TGTGCCAGCAGACCAGGGGGCGAGATCCATGGCTACACCTTC. The encoded protein is CASRPGGEIHGYTF.